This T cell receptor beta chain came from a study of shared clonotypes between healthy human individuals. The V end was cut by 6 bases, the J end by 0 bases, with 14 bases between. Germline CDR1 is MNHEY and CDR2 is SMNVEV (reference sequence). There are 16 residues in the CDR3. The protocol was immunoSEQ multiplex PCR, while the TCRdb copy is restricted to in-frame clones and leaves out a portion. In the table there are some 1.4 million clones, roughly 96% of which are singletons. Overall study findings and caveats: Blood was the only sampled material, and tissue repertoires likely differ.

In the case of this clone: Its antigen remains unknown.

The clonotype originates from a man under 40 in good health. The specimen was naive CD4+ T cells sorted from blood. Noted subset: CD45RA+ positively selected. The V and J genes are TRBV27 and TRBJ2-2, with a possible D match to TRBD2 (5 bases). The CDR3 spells CASSSPGRANTGELFF. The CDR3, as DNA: TGTGCCAGCAGCTCCCCTGGGCGGGCGAACACCGGGGAGCTGTTTTTT.